This paragraph reports one T cell receptor beta chain. In the authors' workflow: Amplification of reference gene primers was used by the study to estimate nucleated cell counts. Assay used: immunoSEQ multiplex PCR; TCRdb lists only in-frame clones, some missing. V and J calls and clone size are given by that table; D and trimming were obtained from the DNA. This table holds 54,000 or so clones, around 83% found once. This specimen comes from a study of blood T cell repertoires in COVID-19. Across the whole study: The origin of the acute and convalescent COVID-19 samples was the United States, Italy and Spain. Nucleic acid was either cDNA or gDNA, and it came from T cells, B-cell-depleted T cells, or PBMCs.

Trimming removed 5 bases from V and 4 bases from J, with 14 bases in between. CDR3 length: 14 residues. Germline CDR1 and CDR2: SGHTA and FQGTGA. Sequenced input: peripheral blood. This clonotype was obtained from a woman aged 55-75 years with acute or convalescent COVID-19. This chain connects TRBV7-3 to TRBJ2-5, with D perhaps TRBD2 (6 bases). The CDR3 DNA follows: TGTGCCAGCAGCCCGGGAGCCGAGGGAGAGACCCAGTACTTC. Its protein is CASSPGAEGETQYF. The variable domain in full, completed from reference TRBV7-3 and TRBJ2-5, reads GAGVSQTPSNKVTEKGKYVELRCDPISGHTALYWYRQSLGQGPEFLIYFQGTGAADDSGLPNDRFFAVRPEGSVSTLKIQRTERGDSAVYLCASSPGAEGETQYFGPGTRLLVL.